Below, 11 T cell receptor beta chains from the same sample are listed, as sequenced in a study of shared clonotypes between healthy human individuals. Using immunoSEQ multiplex PCR, the repertoire was profiled, and TCRdb retains in-frame clones only, with some absent. The table lists about 680,000 clones, roughly 70% of them singletons. Sequenced input: memory CD4+ T cells sorted from blood. Indicated subset: CD45RA-negative fraction. These receptors came from a young woman in good health.

The rearrangement links TRBV5-5 to TRBJ2-7; unclear D gene. CDR3 length: 14 residues. The ends were cut back, 1 base at V and 5 bases at J, with 13 bases in the middle. The germline CDR1 and CDR2 sequences are SGHKS and YYEKEE (reference sequence). CDR3: CASSLTPRGDEQYF. The CDR3 coding sequence is TGTGCCAGCAGCTTGACACCCCGAGGTGACGAGCAGTACTTC.

This clone was observed many times. J is TRBJ1-2 and V is TRBV4-1; a weak D match, TRBD1 (6 bases). V shed 0 bases and J shed 5 bases, with 13 bases lying between them. The germline CDR1 and CDR2 sequences are MGHRA and YSYEKL. The CDR3 totals 15 residues. In DNA, the CDR3 is TGCGCCAGCAGCCAAGATGGCGGACAGCAGTATGGCTACACCTTC. It yields the protein CASSQDGGQQYGYTF.

This clone has just a few counts. This sequence joins TRBV2 and TRBJ2-7, with D maybe TRBD2 (6 bases). CDR1 and CDR2 (germline): SNHLY, FYNNEI. The ends were cut back, 7 bases at V and 6 bases at J, with 19 bases in the middle. The CDR3 runs 14 residues. CDR3 in DNA: TGTGCCAGCACTTGGCGGGATAGGAGGGTCGAGCAGTACTTC. It is translated as CASTWRDRRVEQYF.

This clone was counted once. The chain joins TRBV28 to TRBJ2-7; D unresolved. V shed 5 bases and J shed 5 bases, with 22 bases lying between them. This CDR3 spans 16 amino acids. From germline, CDR1 is MDHEN and CDR2 SYDVKM. The CDR3 DNA is TGTGCCAGCAGTCCCCCCGCCGGACGGGTTGGCGACGAGCAGTACTTC. Protein sequence: CASSPPAGRVGDEQYF. Complete variable domain (other parts from reference TRBV28 and TRBJ2-7): DVKVTQSSRYLVKRTGEKVFLECVQDMDHENMFWYRQDPGLGLRLIYFSYDVKMKEKGDIPEGYSVSREKKERFSLILESASTNQTSMYLCASSPPAGRVGDEQYFGPGTRLTVT.

This chain uses TRBV15 with TRBJ2-3, with TRBD1 matching 10 bases. The CDR3 contains 14 residues. CDR1 and CDR2 from the germline V gene are LNHNV and YYDKDF (reference sequence). V was pared by 6 bases and J by 7 bases, with 7 bases of the junction left unmatched. The CDR3 DNA sequence: TGTGCCACCAGGGACAGTGACAGGGGGCATACGCAGTATTTT. It specifies CATRDSDRGHTQYF. Complete variable domain (other parts from reference TRBV15 and TRBJ2-3): DAMVIQNPRYQVTQFGKPVTLSCSQTLNHNVMYWYQQKSSQAPKLLFHYYDKDFNNEADTPDNFQSRRPNTSFCFLDIRSPGLGDTAMYLCATRDSDRGHTQYFGPGTRLTVL.

V usage is TRBV4-2 and J usage is TRBJ1-4; possibly TRBD1 for D (5 bases). V dropped 2 bases and J dropped 8 bases, with 18 bases sitting between them. The CDR3 is 16 residues long. Germline V gene data show CDR1 as LGHNA and CDR2 as YNFKEQ. CDR3 DNA sequence: TGTGCCAGCAGCCAATCACAGGTAGAGGGACGGGAAAAACTGTTTTTT. It specifies CASSQSQVEGREKLFF.

The chain employs TRBV5-1 and TRBJ1-1, with D possibly TRBD1 on 6 matching bases. Trimming took off 3 bases at V and 0 bases at J, with 12 bases between the two ends. Germline V gene data show CDR1 as SGHRS and CDR2 as YFSETQ. The CDR3 is 15 residues long. The CDR3 nucleotides are TGCGCCAGCAGCTCAGGGGCGGGAATGAACACTGAAGCTTTCTTT. The encoded protein is CASSSGAGMNTEAFF.

For the CDR3, the DNA is TGCAGCGCCCGGGACAGATACTACGAGCAGTACTTC. This sequence encodes CSARDRYYEQYF. This chain connects TRBV29-1 to TRBJ2-7, with 7 bases that match TRBD1. The CDR3 is 12 amino acids. V lost 7 bases and J lost 3; bases outside the gene matches: 6. Germline V gene lookup returns CDR1 SQVTM and CDR2 ANQGSEA.

This chain uses TRBV5-1 with TRBJ2-1; D is possibly TRBD2 (6 bases). Germline loops: CDR1 SGHRS, CDR2 YFSETQ. Trimming removed 4 bases at V and 0 bases at J, with 17 bases between. The CDR3 loop spans 17 amino acids. The DNA of the CDR3 is TGCGCCAGCAGCATTTCCGGGGGATTCTCCTCCTACAATGAGCAGTTCTTC. It is translated as CASSISGGFSSYNEQFF.

The chain couples TRBV4-2 to TRBJ2-3; TRBD2 matches at 7 bases. Germline V lookup: CDR1 LGHNA, CDR2 YNFKEQ. J was trimmed by 5 bases and V by 1 base; bases with no gene match: 3. The CDR3 is made up of 14 amino acids. This chain's CDR3 is CASSQGTSEDTQYF. The CDR3, as DNA: TGTGCCAGCAGCCAAGGAACTAGCGAAGATACGCAGTATTTT.

The rearrangement joins TRBV6-5 to TRBJ2-5; 9 nucleotides match TRBD2. In germline, CDR1 is MNHEY, CDR2 SVGAGI. This CDR3 has 14 residues. The ends lost 4 bases at V and 4 bases at J; junction bases unmatched: 4. The CDR3 spells CASSLAGAGETQYF. The CDR3 bases are TGTGCCAGCAGTTTAGCGGGAGCGGGAGAGACCCAGTACTTC.